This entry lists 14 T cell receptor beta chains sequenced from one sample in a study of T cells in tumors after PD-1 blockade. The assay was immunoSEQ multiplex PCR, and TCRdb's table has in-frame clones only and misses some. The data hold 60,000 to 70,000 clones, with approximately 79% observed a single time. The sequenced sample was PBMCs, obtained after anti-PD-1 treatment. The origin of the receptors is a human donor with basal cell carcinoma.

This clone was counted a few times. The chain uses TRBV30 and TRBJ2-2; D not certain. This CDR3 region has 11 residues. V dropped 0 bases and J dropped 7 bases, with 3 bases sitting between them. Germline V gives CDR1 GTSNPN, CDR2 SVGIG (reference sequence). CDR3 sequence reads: CAWSVYGELFF. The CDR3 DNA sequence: TGTGCCTGGAGTGTGTACGGGGAGCTGTTTTTT.

CDR3 DNA sequence: TGCGCCAGCAGCCCACTACAAGGAGATACGCAGTATTTT. Protein sequence: CASSPLQGDTQYF. This sequence joins TRBV5-1 and TRBJ2-3; D uncertain. Germline assignment: CDR1 SGHRS and CDR2 YFSETQ. The V gene lost 4 bases and the J gene lost 5 bases, with 11 bases spanning the gap. CDR3 length: 13 residues.

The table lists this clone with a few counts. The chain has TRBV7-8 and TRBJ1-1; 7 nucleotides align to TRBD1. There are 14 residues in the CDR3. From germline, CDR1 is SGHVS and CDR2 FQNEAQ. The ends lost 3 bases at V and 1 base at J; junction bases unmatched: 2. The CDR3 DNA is TGTGCCAGCAGCTTCCGACAGGGGAACACTGAAGCTTTCTTT. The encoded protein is CASSFRQGNTEAFF.

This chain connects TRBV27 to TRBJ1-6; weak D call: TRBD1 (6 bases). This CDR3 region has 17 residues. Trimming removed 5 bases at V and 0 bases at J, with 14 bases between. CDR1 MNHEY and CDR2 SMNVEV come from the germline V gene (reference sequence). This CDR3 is CASSQRTASSYNSPLHF. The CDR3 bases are TGTGCCAGCAGTCAAAGGACAGCCAGCTCCTATAATTCACCCCTCCACTTT.

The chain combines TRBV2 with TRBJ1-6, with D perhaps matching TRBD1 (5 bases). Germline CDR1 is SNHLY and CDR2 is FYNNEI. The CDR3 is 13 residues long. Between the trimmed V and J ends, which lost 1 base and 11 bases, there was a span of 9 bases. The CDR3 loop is CASSEDPGAPLHF. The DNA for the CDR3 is TGTGCCAGCAGTGAAGACCCGGGGGCACCCCTCCACTTT.

CDR3 sequence reads: CATSDLQRQGNTGELFF. The CDR3 nucleotides are TGTGCCACCAGTGATTTGCAGAGACAGGGTAACACCGGGGAGCTGTTTTTT. This rearrangement joins TRBV24-1 to TRBJ2-2; TRBD1 agrees at 7 bases. J gave up 2 bases and V 0 bases, and 5 bases lay outside the gene matches. From germline, CDR1 is KGHDR and CDR2 SFDVKD. CDR3 size: 17 residues.

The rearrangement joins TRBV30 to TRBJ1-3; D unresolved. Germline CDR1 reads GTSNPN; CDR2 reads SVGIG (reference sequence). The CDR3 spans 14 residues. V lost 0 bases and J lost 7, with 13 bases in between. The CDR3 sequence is CAWSVRGNLNTIYF. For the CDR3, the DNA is TGTGCCTGGAGTGTACGCGGGAATTTGAACACCATATATTTT.

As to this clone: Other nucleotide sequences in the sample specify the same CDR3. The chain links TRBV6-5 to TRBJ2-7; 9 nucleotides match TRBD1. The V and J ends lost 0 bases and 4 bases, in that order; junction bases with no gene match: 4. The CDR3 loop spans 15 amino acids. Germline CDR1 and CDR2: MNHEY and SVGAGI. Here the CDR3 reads CASSYSRQGGYEQYF. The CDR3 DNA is TGTGCCAGCAGTTACTCCCGACAGGGGGGGTACGAGCAGTACTTC.

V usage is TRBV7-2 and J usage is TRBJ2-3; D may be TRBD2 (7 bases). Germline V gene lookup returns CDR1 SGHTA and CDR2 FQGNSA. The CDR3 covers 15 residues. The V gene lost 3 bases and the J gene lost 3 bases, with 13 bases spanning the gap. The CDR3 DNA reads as TGTACCAGCAGCTTTTACGGGGGGCCGACAGATACGCAGTATTTT. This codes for CTSSFYGGPTDTQYF.

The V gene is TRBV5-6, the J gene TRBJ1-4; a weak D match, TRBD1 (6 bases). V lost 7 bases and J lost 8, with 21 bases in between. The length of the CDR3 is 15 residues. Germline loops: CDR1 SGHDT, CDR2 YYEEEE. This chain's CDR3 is CASSLREMGGEKLFF. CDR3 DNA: TGTGCCAGCTCCCTCCGAGAAATGGGGGGCGAAAAACTGTTTTTT.

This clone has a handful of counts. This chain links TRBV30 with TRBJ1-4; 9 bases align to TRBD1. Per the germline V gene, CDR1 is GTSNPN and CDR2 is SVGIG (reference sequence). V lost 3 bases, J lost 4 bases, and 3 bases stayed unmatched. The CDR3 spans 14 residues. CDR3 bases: TGTGCCTGGAGGGGACAGGGATTTAATGAAAAACTGTTTTTT. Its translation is CAWRGQGFNEKLFF. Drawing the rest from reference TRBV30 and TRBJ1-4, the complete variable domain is SQTIHQWPATLVQPVGSPLSLECTVEGTSNPNLYWYRQAAGRGLQLLFYSVGIGQISSEVPQNLSASRPQDRQFILSSKKLLLSDSGFYLCAWRGQGFNEKLFFGSGTQLSVL.

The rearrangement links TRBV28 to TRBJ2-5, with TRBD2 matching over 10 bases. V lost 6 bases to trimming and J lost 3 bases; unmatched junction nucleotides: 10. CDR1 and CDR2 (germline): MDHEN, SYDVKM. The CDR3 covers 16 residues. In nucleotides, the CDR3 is TGTGCCAGCAGCCCTCCTGGAGCGGGGGGGAAAGAGACCCAGTACTTC. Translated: CASSPPGAGGKETQYF. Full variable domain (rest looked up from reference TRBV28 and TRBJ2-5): DVKVTQSSRYLVKRTGEKVFLECVQDMDHENMFWYRQDPGLGLRLIYFSYDVKMKEKGDIPEGYSVSREKKERFSLILESASTNQTSMYLCASSPPGAGGKETQYFGPGTRLLVL.

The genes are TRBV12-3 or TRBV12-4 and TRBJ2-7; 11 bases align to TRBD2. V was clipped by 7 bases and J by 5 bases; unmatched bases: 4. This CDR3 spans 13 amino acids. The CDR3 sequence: CASKLAGVNEQYF. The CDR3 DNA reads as TGTGCCAGCAAACTAGCGGGGGTCAACGAGCAGTACTTC.

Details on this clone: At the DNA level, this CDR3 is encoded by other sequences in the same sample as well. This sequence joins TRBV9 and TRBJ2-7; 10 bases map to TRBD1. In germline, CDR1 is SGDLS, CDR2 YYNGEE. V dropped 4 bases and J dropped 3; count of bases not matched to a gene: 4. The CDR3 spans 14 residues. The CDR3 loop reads CASSNRDRGYEQYF. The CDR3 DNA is TGTGCCAGCAGCAACCGGGACAGGGGCTACGAGCAGTACTTC.